This T cell receptor beta chain was captured by sequencing in a study of cytomegalovirus exposure and HLA in healthy donors. V dropped 6 bases and J dropped 7; count of bases not matched to a gene: 20. CDR3 length: 19 residues. CDR1 and CDR2 (germline): SGHTA, FQGNSA. A remark on this clone: Antigen: not known.

Study-wide results and limits: A later analysis associated roughly 15,000 TCR beta sequences with HLA alleles at a 0.05 false discovery rate.

Vbeta (60) and Jbeta (13) primers were used in the PCR. The repertoire was sequenced with immunoSEQ multiplex PCR; TCRdb's copy has only in-frame clones and lacks some. Among about 140,000 clones listed, over 80% were seen once. The source of this sequence is a male donor in good health and CMV-seronegative. Sequencing input: PBMCs. The chain combines TRBV7-2 with TRBJ2-1, with TRBD2 matching over 11 bases. This CDR3 is CASRRVPTGSGRAGNEQFF. CDR3 in DNA: TGTGCCAGCAGGCGCGTTCCGACCGGTAGCGGGAGGGCCGGTAATGAGCAGTTCTTC.